This TCR beta chain was sequenced in a study of cytomegalovirus exposure and HLA in healthy donors. This CDR3 has 13 amino acids. Germline V gives CDR1 SNHLY, CDR2 FYNNEI. V lost 8 bases and J lost 4; bases outside the gene matches: 7. Amplification used 60 Vbeta primers and 13 Jbeta primers. Profiling relied on immunoSEQ multiplex PCR, and the TCRdb table lists in-frame clones only, not all of them. The sample holds roughly 120,000 clones; around 78% are singletons and the top ten take more than 1.5%. The V and J genes are TRBV2 and TRBJ1-1; 7 nucleotides line up with TRBD1. The clonotype comes from a man aged 45 to 65 in good health and CMV-seronegative. The material sequenced was PBMCs. CDR3 coding DNA: TGTGCCAGCGGGCAGGGGGAGAGCACTGAAGCTTTCTTT. As protein: CASGQGESTEAFF.